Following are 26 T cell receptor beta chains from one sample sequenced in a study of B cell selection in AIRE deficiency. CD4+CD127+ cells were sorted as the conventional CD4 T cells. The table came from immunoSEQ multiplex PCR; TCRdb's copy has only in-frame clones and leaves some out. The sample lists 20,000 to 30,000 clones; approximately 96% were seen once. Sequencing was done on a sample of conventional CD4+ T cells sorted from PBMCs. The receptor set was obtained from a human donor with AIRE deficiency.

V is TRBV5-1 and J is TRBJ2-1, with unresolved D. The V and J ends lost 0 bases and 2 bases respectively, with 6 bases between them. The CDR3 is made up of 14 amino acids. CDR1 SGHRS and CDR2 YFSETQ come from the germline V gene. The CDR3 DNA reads TGCGCCAGCAGCTTGGGTGACACCTACAATGAGCAGTTCTTC. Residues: CASSLGDTYNEQFF.

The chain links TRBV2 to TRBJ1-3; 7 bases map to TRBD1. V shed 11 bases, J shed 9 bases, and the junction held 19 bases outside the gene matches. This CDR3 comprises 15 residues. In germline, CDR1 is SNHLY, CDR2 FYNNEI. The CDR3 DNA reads TGTGCCGCCAATGGGGGACAGACCGGGCCAGTCACCATATATTTT. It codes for CAANGGQTGPVTIYF.

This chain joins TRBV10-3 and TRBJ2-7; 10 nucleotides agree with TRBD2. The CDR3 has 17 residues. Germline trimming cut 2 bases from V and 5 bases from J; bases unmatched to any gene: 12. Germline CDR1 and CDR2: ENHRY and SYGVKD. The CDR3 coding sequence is TGTGCCATCAGTGAGACCAGGCTAGCGGGAGTGGATCACGAGCAGTACTTC. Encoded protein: CAISETRLAGVDHEQYF.

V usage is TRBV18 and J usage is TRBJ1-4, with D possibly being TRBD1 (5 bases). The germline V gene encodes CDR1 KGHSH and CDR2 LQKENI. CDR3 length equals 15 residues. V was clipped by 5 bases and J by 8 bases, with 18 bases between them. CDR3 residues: CASSSSRGGEEKLFF. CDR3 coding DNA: TGTGCCAGCTCATCCTCCCGGGGCGGGGAGGAAAAACTGTTTTTT.

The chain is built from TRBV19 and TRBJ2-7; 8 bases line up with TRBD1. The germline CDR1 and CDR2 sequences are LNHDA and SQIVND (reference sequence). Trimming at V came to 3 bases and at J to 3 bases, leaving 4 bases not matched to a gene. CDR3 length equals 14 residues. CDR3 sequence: CASSIRTGSYEQYF. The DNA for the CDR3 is TGTGCCAGTAGTATCCGGACAGGGAGCTACGAGCAGTACTTC. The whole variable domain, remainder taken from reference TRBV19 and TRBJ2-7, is DGGITQSPKYLFRKEGQNVTLSCEQNLNHDAMYWYRQDPGQGLRLIYYSQIVNDFQKGDIAEGYSVSREKKESFPLTVTSAQKNPTAFYLCASSIRTGSYEQYFGPGTRLTVT.

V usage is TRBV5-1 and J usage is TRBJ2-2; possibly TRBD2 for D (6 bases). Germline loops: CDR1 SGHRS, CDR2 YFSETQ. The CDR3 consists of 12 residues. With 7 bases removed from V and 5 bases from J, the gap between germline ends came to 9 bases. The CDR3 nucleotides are TGCGCCAGCGGACGGGGGACCGGGGAGCTGTTTTTT. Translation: CASGRGTGELFF.

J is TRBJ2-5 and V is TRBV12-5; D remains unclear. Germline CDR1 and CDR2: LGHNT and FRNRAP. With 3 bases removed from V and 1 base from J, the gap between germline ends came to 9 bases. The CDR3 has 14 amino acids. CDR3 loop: CASGLRNTQETQYF. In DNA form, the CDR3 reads TGTGCTAGTGGTTTACGAAACACCCAAGAGACCCAGTACTTC. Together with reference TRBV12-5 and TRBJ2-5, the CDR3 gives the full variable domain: DARVTQTPRHKVTEMGQEVTMRCQPILGHNTVFWYRQTMMQGLELLAYFRNRAPLDDSGMPKDRFSAEMPDATLATLKIQPSEPRDSAVYFCASGLRNTQETQYFGPGTRLLVL.

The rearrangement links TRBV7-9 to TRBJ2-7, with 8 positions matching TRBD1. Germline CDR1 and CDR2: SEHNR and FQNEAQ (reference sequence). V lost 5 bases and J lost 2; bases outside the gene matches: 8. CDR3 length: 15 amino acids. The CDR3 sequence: CASSPTGVPTYEQYF. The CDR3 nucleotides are TGTGCCAGCAGCCCGACAGGGGTCCCAACCTACGAGCAGTACTTC.

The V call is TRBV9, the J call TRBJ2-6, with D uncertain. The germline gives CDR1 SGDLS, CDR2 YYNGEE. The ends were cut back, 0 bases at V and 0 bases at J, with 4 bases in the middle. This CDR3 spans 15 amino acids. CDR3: CASSVASSGANVLTF. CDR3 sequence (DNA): TGTGCCAGCAGCGTAGCGAGCTCTGGGGCCAACGTCCTGACTTTC.

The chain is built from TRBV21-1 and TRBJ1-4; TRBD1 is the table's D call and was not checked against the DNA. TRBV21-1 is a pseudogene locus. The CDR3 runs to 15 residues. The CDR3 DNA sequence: TGTGCCAGCAGCAAAGAGACAGGGGTCGATGAAAAACTGTTTTTT. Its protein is CASSKETGVDEKLFF.

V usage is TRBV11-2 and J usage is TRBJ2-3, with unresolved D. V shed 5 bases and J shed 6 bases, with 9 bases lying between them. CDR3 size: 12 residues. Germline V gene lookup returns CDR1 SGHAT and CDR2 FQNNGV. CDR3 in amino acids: CASSPVGDTQYF. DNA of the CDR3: TGTGCCAGCAGCCCCGTGGGGGATACGCAGTATTTT.

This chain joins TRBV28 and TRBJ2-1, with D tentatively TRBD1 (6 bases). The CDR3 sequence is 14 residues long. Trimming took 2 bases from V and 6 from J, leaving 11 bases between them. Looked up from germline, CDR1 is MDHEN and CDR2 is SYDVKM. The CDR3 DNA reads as TGTGCCAGCAGTTTAACCCCGGACAGCAATGAGCAGTTCTTC. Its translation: CASSLTPDSNEQFF.

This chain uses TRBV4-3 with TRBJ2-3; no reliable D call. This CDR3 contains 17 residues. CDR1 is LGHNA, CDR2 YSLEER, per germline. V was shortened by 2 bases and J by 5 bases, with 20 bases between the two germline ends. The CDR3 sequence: CASSQSPRPSAVDTQYF. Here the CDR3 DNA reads TGCGCCAGCAGCCAATCTCCCCGTCCCTCCGCGGTAGATACGCAGTATTTT.

CDR3 region: CASSMLGVGTEAFF. The CDR3 DNA is TGTGCCAGTAGTATGCTAGGGGTGGGAACTGAAGCTTTCTTT. This chain links TRBV19 with TRBJ1-1; TRBD1 might be the D (5 bases). The CDR3 totals 14 residues. Trimming removed 3 bases from V and 5 bases from J, with 13 bases in between. Germline loops: CDR1 LNHDA, CDR2 SQIVND (reference sequence).

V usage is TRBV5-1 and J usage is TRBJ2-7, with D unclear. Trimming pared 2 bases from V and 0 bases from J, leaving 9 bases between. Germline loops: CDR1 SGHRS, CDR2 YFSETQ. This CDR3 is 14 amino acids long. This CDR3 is CASSFQASSYEQYF. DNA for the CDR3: TGCGCCAGCAGCTTTCAAGCGAGCTCCTACGAGCAGTACTTC.

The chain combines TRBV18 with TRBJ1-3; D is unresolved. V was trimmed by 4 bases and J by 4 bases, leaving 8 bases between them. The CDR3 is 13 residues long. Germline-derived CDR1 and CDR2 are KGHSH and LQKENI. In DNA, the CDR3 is TGTGCCAGCTCACACGACAAGGGAAACACCATATATTTT. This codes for CASSHDKGNTIYF.

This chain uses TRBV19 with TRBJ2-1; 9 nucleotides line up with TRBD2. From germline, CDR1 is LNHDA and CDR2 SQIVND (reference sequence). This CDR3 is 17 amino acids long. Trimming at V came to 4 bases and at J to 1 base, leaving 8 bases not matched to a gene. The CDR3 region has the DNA TGTGCCAGTAGTACGCTGGGCGGGAGGGCGTCCTACAATGAGCAGTTCTTC. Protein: CASSTLGGRASYNEQFF.

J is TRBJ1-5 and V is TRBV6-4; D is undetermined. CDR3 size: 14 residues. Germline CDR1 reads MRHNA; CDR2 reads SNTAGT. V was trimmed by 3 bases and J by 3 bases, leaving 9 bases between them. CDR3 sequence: CASSDRQFNQPQHF. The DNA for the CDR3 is TGTGCCAGCAGTGATAGGCAGTTCAATCAGCCCCAGCATTTT.

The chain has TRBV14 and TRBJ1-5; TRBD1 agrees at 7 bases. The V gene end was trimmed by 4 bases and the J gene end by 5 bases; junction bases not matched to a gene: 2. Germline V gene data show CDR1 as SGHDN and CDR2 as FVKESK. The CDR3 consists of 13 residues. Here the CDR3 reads CASSRDSYQPQHF. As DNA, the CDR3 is TGTGCCAGCAGCCGGGACAGCTATCAGCCCCAGCATTTT.

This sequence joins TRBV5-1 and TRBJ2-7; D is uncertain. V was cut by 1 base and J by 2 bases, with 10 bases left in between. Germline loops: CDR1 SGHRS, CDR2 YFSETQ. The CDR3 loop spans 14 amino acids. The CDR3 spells CASSLRLEAYEQYF. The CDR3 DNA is TGCGCCAGCAGCTTGAGACTGGAAGCCTACGAGCAGTACTTC.

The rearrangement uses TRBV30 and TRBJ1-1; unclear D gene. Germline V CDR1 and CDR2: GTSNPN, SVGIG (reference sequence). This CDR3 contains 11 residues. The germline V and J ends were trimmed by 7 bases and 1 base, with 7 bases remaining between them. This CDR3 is CASSANTEAFF. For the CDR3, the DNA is TGTGCCTCTAGCGCGAACACTGAAGCTTTCTTT.

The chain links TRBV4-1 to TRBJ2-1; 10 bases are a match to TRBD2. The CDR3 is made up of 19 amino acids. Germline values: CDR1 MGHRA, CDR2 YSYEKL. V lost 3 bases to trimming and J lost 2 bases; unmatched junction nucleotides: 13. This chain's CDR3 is CASSHPGLASDTTYNEQFF. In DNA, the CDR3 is TGCGCCAGCAGCCACCCGGGACTAGCGAGCGATACGACCTACAATGAGCAGTTCTTC.

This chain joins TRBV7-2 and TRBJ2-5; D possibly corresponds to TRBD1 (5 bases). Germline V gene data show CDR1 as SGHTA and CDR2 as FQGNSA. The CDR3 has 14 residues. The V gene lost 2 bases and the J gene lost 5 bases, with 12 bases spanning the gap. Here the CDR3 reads CASSLSRSGETQYF. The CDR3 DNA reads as TGTGCCAGCAGCTTATCCCGGTCAGGGGAGACCCAGTACTTC.

CDR3 sequence (DNA): TGTGCCAGCAGCTTAGGGGCCTTGGAACTGTTTTTT. This sequence encodes CASSLGALELFF. V is TRBV7-9 and J is TRBJ1-4; D unresolved. Germline V gives CDR1 SEHNR, CDR2 FQNEAQ (reference sequence). CDR3 length: 12 residues. Trimming stripped 1 base from V and 12 bases from J, with 9 bases between.

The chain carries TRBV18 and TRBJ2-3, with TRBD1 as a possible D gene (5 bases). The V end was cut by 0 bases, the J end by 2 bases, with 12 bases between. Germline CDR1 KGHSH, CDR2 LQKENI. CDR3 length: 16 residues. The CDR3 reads CASSPPRGGLTDTQYF. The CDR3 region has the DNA TGTGCCAGCTCACCACCAAGGGGTGGGCTCACAGATACGCAGTATTTT.

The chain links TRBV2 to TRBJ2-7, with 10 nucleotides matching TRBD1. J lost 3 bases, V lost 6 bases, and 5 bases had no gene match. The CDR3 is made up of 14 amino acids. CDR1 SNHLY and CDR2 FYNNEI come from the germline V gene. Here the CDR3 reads CASSQGQGLYEQYF. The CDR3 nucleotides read TGTGCCAGCAGCCAGGGACAGGGGCTCTACGAGCAGTACTTC.